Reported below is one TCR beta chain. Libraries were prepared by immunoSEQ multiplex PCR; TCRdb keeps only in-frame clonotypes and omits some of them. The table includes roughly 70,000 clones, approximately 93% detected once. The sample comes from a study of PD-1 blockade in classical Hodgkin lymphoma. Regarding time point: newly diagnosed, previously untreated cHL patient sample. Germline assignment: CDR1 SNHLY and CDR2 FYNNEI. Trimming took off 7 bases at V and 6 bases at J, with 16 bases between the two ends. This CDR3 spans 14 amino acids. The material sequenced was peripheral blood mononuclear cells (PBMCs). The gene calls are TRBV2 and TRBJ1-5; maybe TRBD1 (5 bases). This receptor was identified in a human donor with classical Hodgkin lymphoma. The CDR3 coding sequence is TGTGCCAGCACGGAGGAAGGGGCGGGTCAGCCCCAGCATTTT. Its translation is CASTEEGAGQPQHF.